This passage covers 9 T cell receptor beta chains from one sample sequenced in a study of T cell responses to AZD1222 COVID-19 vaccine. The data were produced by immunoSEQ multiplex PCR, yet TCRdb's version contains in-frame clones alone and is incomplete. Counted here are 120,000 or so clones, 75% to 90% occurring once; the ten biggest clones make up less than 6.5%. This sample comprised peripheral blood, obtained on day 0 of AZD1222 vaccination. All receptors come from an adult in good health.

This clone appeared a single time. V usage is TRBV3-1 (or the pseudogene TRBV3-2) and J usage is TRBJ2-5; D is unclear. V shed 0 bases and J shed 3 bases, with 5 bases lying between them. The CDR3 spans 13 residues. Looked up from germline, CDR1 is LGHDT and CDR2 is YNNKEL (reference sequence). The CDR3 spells CASSQDREETQYF. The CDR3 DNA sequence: TGTGCCAGCAGCCAAGATCGTGAAGAGACCCAGTACTTC.

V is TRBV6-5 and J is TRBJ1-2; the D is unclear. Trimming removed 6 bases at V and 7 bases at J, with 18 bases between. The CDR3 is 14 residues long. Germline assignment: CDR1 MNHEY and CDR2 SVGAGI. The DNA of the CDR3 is TGTGCCAGCAGCAAGCGAGAGGGCGCGGTTGGCTACACCTTC. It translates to CASSKREGAVGYTF.

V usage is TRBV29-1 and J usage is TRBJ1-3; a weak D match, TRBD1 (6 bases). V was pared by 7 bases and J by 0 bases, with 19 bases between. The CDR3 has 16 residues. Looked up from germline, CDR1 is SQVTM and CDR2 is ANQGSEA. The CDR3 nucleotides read TGCAGCGAGATAAAGTCACAGGGCGGCTCTGGAAACACCATATATTTT. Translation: CSEIKSQGGSGNTIYF.

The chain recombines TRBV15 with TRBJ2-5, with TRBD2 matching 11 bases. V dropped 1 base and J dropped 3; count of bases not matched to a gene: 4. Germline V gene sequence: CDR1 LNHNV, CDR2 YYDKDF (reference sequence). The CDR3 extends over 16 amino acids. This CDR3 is CATSRVVAGGKETQYF. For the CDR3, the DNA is TGTGCCACCAGCAGAGTTGTAGCGGGGGGGAAAGAGACCCAGTACTTC.

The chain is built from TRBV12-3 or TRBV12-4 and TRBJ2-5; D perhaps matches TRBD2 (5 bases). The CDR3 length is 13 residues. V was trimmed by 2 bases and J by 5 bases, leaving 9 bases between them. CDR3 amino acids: CASSLYSVETQYF. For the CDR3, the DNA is TGTGCCAGCAGTTTATATAGCGTGGAGACCCAGTACTTC.

CDR3 residues: CASSPPSGSNEKLFF. The CDR3 DNA sequence: TGTGCCAGCAGCCCCCCTAGTGGGTCTAATGAAAAACTGTTTTTT. V usage is TRBV7-9 and J usage is TRBJ1-4; no firm D call. V lost 5 bases and J 3 bases, leaving 13 bases between the germline ends. Germline V gene lookup returns CDR1 SEHNR and CDR2 FQNEAQ (reference sequence). The CDR3 totals 15 residues.

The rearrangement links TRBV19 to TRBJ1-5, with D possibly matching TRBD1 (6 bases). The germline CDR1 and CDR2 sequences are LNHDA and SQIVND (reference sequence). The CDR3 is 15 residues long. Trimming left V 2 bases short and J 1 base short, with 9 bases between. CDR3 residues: CASSIPGVSNQPQHF. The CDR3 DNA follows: TGTGCCAGTAGTATACCAGGGGTGAGCAATCAGCCCCAGCATTTT.

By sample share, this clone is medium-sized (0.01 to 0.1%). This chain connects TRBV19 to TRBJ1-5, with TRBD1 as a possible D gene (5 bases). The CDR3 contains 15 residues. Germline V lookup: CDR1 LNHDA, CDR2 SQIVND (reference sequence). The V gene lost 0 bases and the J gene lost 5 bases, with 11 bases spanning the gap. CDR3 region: CASSIEGESYQPQHF. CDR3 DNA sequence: TGTGCCAGTAGTATAGAAGGGGAGTCTTATCAGCCCCAGCATTTT.

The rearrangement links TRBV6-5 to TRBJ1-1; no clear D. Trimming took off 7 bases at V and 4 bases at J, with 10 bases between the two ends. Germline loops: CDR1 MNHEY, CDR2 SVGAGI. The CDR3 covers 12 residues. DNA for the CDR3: TGTGCCAGCAAAAGGGAGGGCACTGAAGCTTTCTTT. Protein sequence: CASKREGTEAFF.